This T cell receptor beta chain emerged from a study of PD-1 blockade in classical Hodgkin lymphoma. V lost 1 base and J 1 base, leaving 9 bases between the germline ends. Germline V gene data show CDR1 as MGHDK and CDR2 as SYGVNS. CDR3 length: 15 residues. Data came from immunoSEQ multiplex PCR; TCRdb stores just in-frame clones and leaves some out. The sample lists about 28,000 clones, more than 60% occurring once. Time point: cycle 4 day 1 (C4D1), after more than five weeks of nivolumab. Relapse was seen in all patients after autologous stem cell transplantation, and brentuximab vedotin exposure was variable. Thawed PBMCs were the source of CD4+ T cells, purified by magnetic negative selection.

The gene calls are TRBV25-1 and TRBJ2-3; weak D call: TRBD2 (5 bases). The clonotype comes from a human donor with classical Hodgkin lymphoma. The sample consisted of CD4+ T cells from blood, taken before the fourth cycle of nivolumab. CDR3 DNA: TGTGCCAGCAGTGAATGGGAAGCGGGCACAGATACGCAGTATTTT. As protein: CASSEWEAGTDTQYF.